This T cell receptor beta chain was sequenced for a study of OX40 agonist ivuxolimab in advanced cancers. Looking at the study overall: At 0.01 to 10 mg/kg, ivuxolimab was administered intravenously to patients every 2 weeks. Study observations and caveats: Both CD4+ and CD8+ T cell populations in blood had undergone clonal expansion by week 6 at 0.1 to 3.0 mg/kg.

This table comes from immunoSEQ multiplex PCR, and its TCRdb copy is limited to in-frame clones, with some not included. The table shows around 74,000 clones, with about 80% occurring only once. About this clone itself: Its target is unknown.

CDR1 and CDR2 (germline): SGDLS, YYNGEE. CDR3 length: 15 residues. Trimming pared 4 bases from V and 5 bases from J, leaving 18 bases between. The clonotype was recovered from an adult with an advanced solid tumor such as melanoma, head and neck, liver or kidney cancer. The input for sequencing was CD4+ or CD8+ T cells sorted from blood, taken in a trial of the OX40 agonist ivuxolimab. This chain connects TRBV9 to TRBJ2-5; weak D call: TRBD1 (6 bases). The CDR3 spells CASSPQVGGRETQYF. The CDR3 DNA reads TGTGCCAGCAGCCCCCAAGTAGGGGGTCGGGAGACCCAGTACTTC.